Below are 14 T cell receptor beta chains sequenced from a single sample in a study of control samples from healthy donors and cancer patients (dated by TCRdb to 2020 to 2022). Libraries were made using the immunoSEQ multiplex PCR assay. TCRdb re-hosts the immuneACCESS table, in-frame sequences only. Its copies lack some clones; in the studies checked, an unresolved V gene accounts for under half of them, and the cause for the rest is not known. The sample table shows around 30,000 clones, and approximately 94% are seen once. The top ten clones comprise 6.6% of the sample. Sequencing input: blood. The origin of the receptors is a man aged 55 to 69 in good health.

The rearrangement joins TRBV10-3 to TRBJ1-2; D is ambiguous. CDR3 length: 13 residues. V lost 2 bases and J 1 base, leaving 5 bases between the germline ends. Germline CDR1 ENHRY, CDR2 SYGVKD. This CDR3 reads CAISEGLNYGYTF. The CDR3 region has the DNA TGTGCCATCAGTGAGGGGCTTAACTATGGCTACACCTTC.

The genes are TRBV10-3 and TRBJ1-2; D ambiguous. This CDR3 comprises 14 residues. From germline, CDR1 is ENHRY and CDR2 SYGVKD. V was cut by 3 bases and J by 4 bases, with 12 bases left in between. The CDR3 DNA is TGTGCCATCAGTGAAGGCGGGAACCTCTATGGCTACACCTTC. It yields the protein CAISEGGNLYGYTF.

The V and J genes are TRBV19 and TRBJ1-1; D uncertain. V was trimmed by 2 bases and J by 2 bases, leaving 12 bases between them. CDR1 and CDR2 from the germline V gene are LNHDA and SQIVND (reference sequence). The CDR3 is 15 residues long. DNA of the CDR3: TGTGCCAGTAGTATAAGCGCAGGCCCAAACACTGAAGCTTTCTTT. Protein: CASSISAGPNTEAFF. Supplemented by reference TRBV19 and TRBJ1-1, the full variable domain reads DGGITQSPKYLFRKEGQNVTLSCEQNLNHDAMYWYRQDPGQGLRLIYYSQIVNDFQKGDIAEGYSVSREKKESFPLTVTSAQKNPTAFYLCASSISAGPNTEAFFGQGTRLTVV.

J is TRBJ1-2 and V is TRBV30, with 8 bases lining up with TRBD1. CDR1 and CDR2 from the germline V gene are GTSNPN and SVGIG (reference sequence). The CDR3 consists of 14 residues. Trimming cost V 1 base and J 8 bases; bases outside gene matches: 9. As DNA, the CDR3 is TGTGCCTGGAGTGCCCAGGACAGGGTGAGGGGCTACACCTTC. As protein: CAWSAQDRVRGYTF.

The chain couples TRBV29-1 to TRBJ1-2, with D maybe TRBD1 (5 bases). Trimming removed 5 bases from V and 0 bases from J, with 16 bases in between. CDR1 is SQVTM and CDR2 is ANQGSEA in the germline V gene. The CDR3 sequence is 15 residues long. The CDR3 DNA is TGCAGCGTTCGACCCGGGACCGCAGCTAACTATGGCTACACCTTC. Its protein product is CSVRPGTAANYGYTF.

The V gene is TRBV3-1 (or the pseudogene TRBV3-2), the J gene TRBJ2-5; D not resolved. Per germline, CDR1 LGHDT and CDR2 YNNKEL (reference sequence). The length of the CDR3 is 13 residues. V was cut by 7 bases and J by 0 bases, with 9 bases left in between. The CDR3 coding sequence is TGTGCCAGCATGCCACCCTACCAAGAGACCCAGTACTTC. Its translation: CASMPPYQETQYF.

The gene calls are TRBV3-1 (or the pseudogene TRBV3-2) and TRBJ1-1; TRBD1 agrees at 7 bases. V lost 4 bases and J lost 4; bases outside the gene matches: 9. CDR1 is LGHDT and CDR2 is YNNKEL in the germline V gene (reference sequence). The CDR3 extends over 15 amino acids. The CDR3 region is CASSRTGAPLTEAFF. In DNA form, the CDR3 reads TGTGCCAGCAGCCGCACAGGGGCCCCTCTCACTGAAGCTTTCTTT.

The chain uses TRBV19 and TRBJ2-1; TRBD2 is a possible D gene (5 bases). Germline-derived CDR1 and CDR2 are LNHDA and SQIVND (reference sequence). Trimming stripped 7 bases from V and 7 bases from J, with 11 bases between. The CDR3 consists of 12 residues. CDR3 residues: CASNRGSNEQFF. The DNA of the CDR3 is TGTGCCAGTAACCGGGGATCGAATGAGCAGTTCTTC.

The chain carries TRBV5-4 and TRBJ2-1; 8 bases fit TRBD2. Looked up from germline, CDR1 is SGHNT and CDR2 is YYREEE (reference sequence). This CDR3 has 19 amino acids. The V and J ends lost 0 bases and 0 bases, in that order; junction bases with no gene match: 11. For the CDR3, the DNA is TGTGCCAGCAGCTTGGTGATGATGAGCGGGGGATTCTCCTACAATGAGCAGTTCTTC. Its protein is CASSLVMMSGGFSYNEQFF.

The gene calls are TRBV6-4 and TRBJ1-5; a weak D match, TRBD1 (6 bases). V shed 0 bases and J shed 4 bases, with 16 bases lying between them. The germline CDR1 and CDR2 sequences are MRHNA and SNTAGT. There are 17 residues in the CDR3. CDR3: CASSDSPGEGQNQPQHF. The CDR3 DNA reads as TGTGCCAGCAGTGACTCGCCAGGGGAAGGTCAGAATCAGCCCCAGCATTTT.

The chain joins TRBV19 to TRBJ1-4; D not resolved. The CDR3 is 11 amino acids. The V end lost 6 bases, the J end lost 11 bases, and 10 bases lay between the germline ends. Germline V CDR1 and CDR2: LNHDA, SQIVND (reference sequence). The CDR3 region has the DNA TGTGCCAGTAGCAAGCTCGGGAAACTGTTTTTT. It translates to CASSKLGKLFF.

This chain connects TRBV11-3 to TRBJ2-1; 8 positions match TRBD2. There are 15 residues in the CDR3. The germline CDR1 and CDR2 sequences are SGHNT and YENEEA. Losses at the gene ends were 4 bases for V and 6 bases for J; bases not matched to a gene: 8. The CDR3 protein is CASSSDGLAGNEQFF. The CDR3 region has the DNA TGTGCCAGCAGCTCAGACGGACTAGCCGGCAATGAGCAGTTCTTC.

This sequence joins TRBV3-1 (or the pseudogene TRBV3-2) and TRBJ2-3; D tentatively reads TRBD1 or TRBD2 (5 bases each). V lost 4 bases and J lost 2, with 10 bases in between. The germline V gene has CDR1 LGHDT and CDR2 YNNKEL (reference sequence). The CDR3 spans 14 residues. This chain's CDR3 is CASSPGTFTDTQYF. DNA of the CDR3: TGTGCCAGCAGCCCGGGGACCTTCACAGATACGCAGTATTTT.

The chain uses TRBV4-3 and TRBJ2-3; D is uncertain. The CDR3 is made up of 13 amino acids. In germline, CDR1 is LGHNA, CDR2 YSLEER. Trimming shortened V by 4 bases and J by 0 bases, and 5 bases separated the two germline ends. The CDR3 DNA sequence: TGCGCCAGCAGCCTCACTAGCACAGATACGCAGTATTTT. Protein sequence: CASSLTSTDTQYF.